A selection of T cell receptor beta chains follows, all from one sample in a study of cytomegalovirus exposure and HLA in healthy donors. Profiling relied on immunoSEQ multiplex PCR, and the TCRdb table lists in-frame clones only, not all of them. The table includes hundreds of thousands of clones, around 79% detected once. The specimen was PBMCs. These receptors were taken from a male donor in good health and CMV-seronegative. CDR3s include the opening cysteine and the closing phenylalanine or tryptophan. The D gene is left open where the match is weak. Size is omitted from some rows. Given values are once, few, many or a class for expanded clones.

v_call: TRBV19; clone_size: .; d_call: .; j_call: TRBJ1-3; cdr3_nt: TGTGCCAGTAGTATCGTTGAACCCGGCTCTGGAAACACCATATATTTT; cdr3_aa: CASSIVEPGSGNTIYF
v_call: TRBV4-3; clone_size: .; d_call: .; j_call: TRBJ2-7; cdr3_nt: TGCGCCAGCAGCCAGGTGGGGGCTAGCGGAACGACCTCCTACGAGCAGTACTTC; cdr3_aa: CASSQVGASGTTSYEQYF
v_call: TRBV30; clone_size: .; d_call: .; j_call: TRBJ2-3; cdr3_nt: TGTGCCTGGACCGGCAGGGTATATTCAGATACGCAGTATTTT; cdr3_aa: CAWTGRVYSDTQYF
v_call: TRBV5-1; clone_size: .; d_call: TRBD1; j_call: TRBJ1-5; cdr3_nt: TGCGCCAGCAGCTTGGGGCCTACCAACAGGGGAGGTCAGCCCCAGCATTTT; cdr3_aa: CASSLGPTNRGGQPQHF
v_call: TRBV7-2; clone_size: .; d_call: .; j_call: TRBJ1-2; cdr3_nt: TGTGCCAGCAGCTTGGACGGGAGTATCTATGGCTACACCTTC; cdr3_aa: CASSLDGSIYGYTF
v_call: TRBV15; clone_size: few; d_call: .; j_call: TRBJ2-7; cdr3_nt: TGTGCCACCAGCAGAGGAAAAACAGGGTGGGGATACGAGCAGTACTTC; cdr3_aa: CATSRGKTGWGYEQYF
v_call: TRBV5-6; clone_size: .; d_call: TRBD1; j_call: TRBJ1-2; cdr3_nt: TGTGCCAGCAGCCCCCGGGGGCAGGGGGGTGGCTATGGCTACACCTTC; cdr3_aa: CASSPRGQGGGYGYTF
v_call: TRBV21-1; clone_size: .; d_call: .; j_call: TRBJ2-7; cdr3_nt: TGTGCCAGCAGCATGCCTAAGTCGAAGCGGTACGAGCAGTACTTC; cdr3_aa: CASSMPKSKRYEQYF
v_call: TRBV7-2; clone_size: .; d_call: TRBD1; j_call: TRBJ1-2; cdr3_nt: TGTGCCAGCAGCCGGCTCGGACAGGGGAACTATGGCTACACCTTC; cdr3_aa: CASSRLGQGNYGYTF
v_call: TRBV28; clone_size: .; d_call: TRBD2; j_call: TRBJ2-7; cdr3_nt: TGTGCCAGCAGCTACGGGACTAGCGGCTCCTACGAGCAGTACTTC; cdr3_aa: CASSYGTSGSYEQYF
v_call: TRBV19; clone_size: .; d_call: TRBD2; j_call: TRBJ2-1; cdr3_nt: TGTGCCAGTAGTCCCCGGGACCTAGCGGGAGGAAATGAGCAGTTCTTC; cdr3_aa: CASSPRDLAGGNEQFF
v_call: TRBV9; clone_size: .; d_call: TRBD2; j_call: TRBJ2-1; cdr3_nt: TGTGCCAGCAGCGTAGGTTGGCTAGCGGGCTTCAATGAGCAGTTCTTC; cdr3_aa: CASSVGWLAGFNEQFF
v_call: TRBV4-3; clone_size: .; d_call: TRBD1; j_call: TRBJ1-2; cdr3_nt: TGCGCCAGCAGCCAAGTACCGGCAGGGGGCGGCTACACCTTC; cdr3_aa: CASSQVPAGGGYTF
v_call: TRBV18; clone_size: .; d_call: .; j_call: TRBJ2-7; cdr3_nt: TGTGCCAGCTCACCAAGACAGGACTTCTACGAGCAGTACTTC; cdr3_aa: CASSPRQDFYEQYF
v_call: TRBV5-1; clone_size: .; d_call: .; j_call: TRBJ2-7; cdr3_nt: TGCGCCAGCAGTTCTAGGACGGGGGCCTACGAGCAGTACTTC; cdr3_aa: CASSSRTGAYEQYF
v_call: TRBV11-2; clone_size: .; d_call: .; j_call: TRBJ2-5; cdr3_nt: TGTGCCAGCAGCTTAGCCCTGGGGGGTCAAGAGACCCAGTACTTC; cdr3_aa: CASSLALGGQETQYF
v_call: TRBV25-1; clone_size: .; d_call: .; j_call: TRBJ2-7; cdr3_nt: TGTGCCAGCAGTGGGGCCTACGAGCAGTACTTC; cdr3_aa: CASSGAYEQYF
v_call: TRBV15; clone_size: .; d_call: .; j_call: TRBJ2-7; cdr3_nt: TGTGCCACCAGCTTAAGAGACTCCCCAAATTACAGGATCTACGAGCAGTACTTC; cdr3_aa: CATSLRDSPNYRIYEQYF
v_call: TRBV12-2; clone_size: .; d_call: .; j_call: TRBJ2-1; cdr3_nt: TGTGCAAGTCGCTACCCCTCAGCGGGTGTTTACAATGAGCAGTTCTTC; cdr3_aa: CASRYPSAGVYNEQFF
v_call: TRBV5-4; clone_size: .; d_call: .; j_call: TRBJ1-1; cdr3_nt: TGTGCCAGCAGCTTGGGGGCCTCGAACACTGAAGCTTTCTTT; cdr3_aa: CASSLGASNTEAFF
v_call: TRBV9; clone_size: .; d_call: .; j_call: TRBJ2-3; cdr3_nt: TGTGCCAGCAGCGTAGGGAATAGCGGAACGTCAGATACGCAGTATTTT; cdr3_aa: CASSVGNSGTSDTQYF
v_call: TRBV30; clone_size: .; d_call: .; j_call: TRBJ2-2; cdr3_nt: TGTGCCTGGAGAGACACGAACACCGGGGAGCTGTTTTTT; cdr3_aa: CAWRDTNTGELFF
v_call: TRBV15; clone_size: once; d_call: TRBD2; j_call: TRBJ2-1; cdr3_nt: TGTGCCACCAGCACGCTAGCGGGCCAGAGAGGGCAGAATGAGCAGTTCTTC; cdr3_aa: CATSTLAGQRGQNEQFF
v_call: TRBV7-2; clone_size: .; d_call: TRBD1; j_call: TRBJ1-1; cdr3_nt: TGTGCCAGCAGCCCCCCCACGGGGGACAGGGGGCTTAGGACTGAAGCTTTCTTT; cdr3_aa: CASSPPTGDRGLRTEAFF
v_call: TRBV5-6; clone_size: few; d_call: TRBD1; j_call: TRBJ2-7; cdr3_nt: TGTGCCAGCAGCTCCCTGGGACAGGGTCCCCGCGAGCAGTACTTC; cdr3_aa: CASSSLGQGPREQYF
v_call: TRBV19; clone_size: .; d_call: .; j_call: TRBJ1-3; cdr3_nt: TGTGCCAGTAGTATAGTTCTGAGCTCTGGAAACACCATATATTTT; cdr3_aa: CASSIVLSSGNTIYF
v_call: TRBV28; clone_size: .; d_call: .; j_call: TRBJ1-1; cdr3_nt: TGTGCCAGCAGTTTTCGGGGGGCGCTGGTTGTTGAAGCTTTCTTT; cdr3_aa: CASSFRGALVVEAFF
v_call: TRBV6-6; clone_size: .; d_call: .; j_call: TRBJ2-7; cdr3_nt: TGTGCCAGCAGTTACTCGGAGGGGACGTACGAGCAGTACTTC; cdr3_aa: CASSYSEGTYEQYF